Each of the 10 T cell receptor beta chains below was sequenced from the same sample in a study of blood T cell repertoires in COVID-19. Data came from immunoSEQ multiplex PCR; TCRdb stores just in-frame clones and leaves some out. Of tens of thousands of clones listed, 70% to 90% are singletons. Sequencing was done on a sample of peripheral blood. These receptors originate from a woman in her forties or fifties with COVID-19, enrolled during active disease.

This chain uses TRBV11-3 with TRBJ2-2, with D possibly matching TRBD1 (6 bases). Germline V lookup: CDR1 SGHNT, CDR2 YENEEA. The V and J ends lost 1 base and 7 bases respectively, with 13 bases between them. The CDR3 has 15 residues. CDR3 sequence reads: CASSLVLGGHGELFF. The CDR3 DNA reads TGTGCCAGCAGCTTAGTTCTAGGGGGACACGGGGAGCTGTTTTTT.

CDR3 region: CASSQFIAGVVKNIQYF. DNA of the CDR3: TGCGCCAGCAGCCAATTTATAGCGGGAGTGGTCAAAAACATTCAGTACTTC. The chain carries TRBV4-1 and TRBJ2-4; 9 positions agree with TRBD2. V shed 2 bases, J shed 3 bases, and the junction held 8 bases outside the gene matches. Germline V gene lookup returns CDR1 MGHRA and CDR2 YSYEKL. CDR3 length: 17 amino acids.

The chain carries TRBV14 and TRBJ1-2, with 9 nucleotides matching TRBD1. V shed 0 bases and J 5 bases; nucleotides not matched to a gene: 4. The CDR3 consists of 15 residues. Germline assignment: CDR1 SGHDN and CDR2 FVKESK. In DNA, the CDR3 is TGTGCCAGCAGCCAAGATCGGACAGGGGCATATGGCTACACCTTC. This encodes CASSQDRTGAYGYTF.

This chain joins TRBV30 and TRBJ2-5; tentative D call: TRBD2 (6 bases). Trimming cost V 2 bases and J 5 bases, with 18 bases left between them. Germline CDR1 reads GTSNPN; CDR2 reads SVGIG (reference sequence). The CDR3 sequence is 15 residues long. The CDR3 nucleotides read TGTGCCTGGAGTCACCCGACTAGAGGGTGGGAGACCCAGTACTTC. Translating it yields CAWSHPTRGWETQYF.

This clone was found a few times. This chain links TRBV5-4 with TRBJ2-3; D unclear. The CDR3 totals 13 residues. V was cut by 2 bases and J by 0 bases, with 4 bases left in between. The germline V gene has CDR1 SGHNT and CDR2 YYREEE (reference sequence). The CDR3 nucleotides read TGTGCCAGCAGCTTCCCTAGCACAGATACGCAGTATTTT. Translation gives CASSFPSTDTQYF.

The chain joins TRBV12-3 or TRBV12-4 to TRBJ2-1; 11 nucleotides align to TRBD2. This CDR3 has 13 residues. Trimming cost V 6 bases and J 7 bases; bases outside gene matches: 2. The CDR3 coding sequence is TGTGCCAGCAGGACTAGCGGGATAAATGAGCAGTTCTTC. This translates into CASRTSGINEQFF.

V is TRBV18 and J is TRBJ2-7, with a possible D match to TRBD1 (6 bases). In germline, CDR1 is KGHSH, CDR2 LQKENI. The CDR3 contains 14 residues. V lost 5 bases and J 5 bases, leaving 16 bases between the germline ends. This CDR3 is CASSKDRLVDEQYF. CDR3 coding DNA: TGTGCCAGCTCAAAAGACAGGCTAGTGGACGAGCAGTACTTC.

The chain employs TRBV27 and TRBJ1-1, with D perhaps matching TRBD1 (5 bases). CDR3 length: 14 residues. Between the trimmed V and J ends, which lost 6 bases and 10 bases, there was a span of 21 bases. CDR1 and CDR2 from the germline V gene are MNHEY and SMNVEV (reference sequence). CDR3 in DNA: TGTGCCAGCAGCCCCACCCTGCCGGGGGTGCCAGCTTTCTTT. This translates into CASSPTLPGVPAFF.

The rearrangement uses TRBV12-3 or TRBV12-4 and TRBJ2-7, with a tentative D call TRBD2 (5 bases). This CDR3 contains 12 residues. V was trimmed by 6 bases and J by 4 bases, leaving 10 bases between them. The CDR3 is CASRLRGYEQYF. CDR3 sequence (DNA): TGTGCCAGCAGACTCCGCGGGTACGAGCAGTACTTC.

The rearrangement joins TRBV30 to TRBJ1-3; 7 bases agree with TRBD1. Looked up from germline, CDR1 is GTSNPN and CDR2 is SVGIG (reference sequence). The CDR3 loop spans 12 amino acids. V gave up 5 bases and J gave up 5 bases; unmatched junction bases: 3. The CDR3 coding sequence is TGTGCCTGGGGACAGGAAAGAAACACCATATATTTT. Encoded protein: CAWGQERNTIYF.